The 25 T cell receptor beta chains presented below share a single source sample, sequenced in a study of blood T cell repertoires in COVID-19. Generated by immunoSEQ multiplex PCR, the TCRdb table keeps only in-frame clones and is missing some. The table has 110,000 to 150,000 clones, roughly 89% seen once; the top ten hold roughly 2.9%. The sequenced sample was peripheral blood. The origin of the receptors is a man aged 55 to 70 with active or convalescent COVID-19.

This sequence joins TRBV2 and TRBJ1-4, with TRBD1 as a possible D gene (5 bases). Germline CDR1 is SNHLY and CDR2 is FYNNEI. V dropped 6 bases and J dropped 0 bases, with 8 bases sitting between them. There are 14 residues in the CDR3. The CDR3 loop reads CASRDTATNEKLFF. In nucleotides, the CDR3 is TGTGCCAGCAGGGACACAGCAACTAATGAAAAACTGTTTTTT.

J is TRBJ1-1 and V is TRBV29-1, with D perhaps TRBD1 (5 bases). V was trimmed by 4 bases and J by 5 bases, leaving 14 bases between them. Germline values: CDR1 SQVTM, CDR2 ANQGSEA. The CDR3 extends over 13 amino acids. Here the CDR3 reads CSVVIRAGTEAFF. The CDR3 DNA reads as TGCAGCGTTGTCATCAGGGCTGGGACTGAAGCTTTCTTT.

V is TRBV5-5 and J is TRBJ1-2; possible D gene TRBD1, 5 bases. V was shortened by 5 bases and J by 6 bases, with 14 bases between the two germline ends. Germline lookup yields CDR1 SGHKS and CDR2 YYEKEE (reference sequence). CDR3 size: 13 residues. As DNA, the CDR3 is TGTGCCAGCAGTTATGACCTAGGGGATGGCTACACCTTC. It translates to CASSYDLGDGYTF.

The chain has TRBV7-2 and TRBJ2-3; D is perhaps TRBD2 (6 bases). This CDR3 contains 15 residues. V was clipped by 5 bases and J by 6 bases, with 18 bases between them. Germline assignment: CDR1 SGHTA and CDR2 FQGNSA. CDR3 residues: CASSLLGGEADTQYF. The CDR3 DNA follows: TGTGCCAGCAGCCTCCTTGGCGGGGAAGCGGATACGCAGTATTTT.

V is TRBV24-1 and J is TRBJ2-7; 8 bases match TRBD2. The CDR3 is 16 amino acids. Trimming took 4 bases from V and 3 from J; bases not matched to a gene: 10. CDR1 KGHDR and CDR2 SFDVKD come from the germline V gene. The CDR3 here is CATSDPTAGGFYEQYF. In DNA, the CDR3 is TGTGCCACCAGTGACCCGACCGCGGGGGGTTTCTACGAGCAGTACTTC.

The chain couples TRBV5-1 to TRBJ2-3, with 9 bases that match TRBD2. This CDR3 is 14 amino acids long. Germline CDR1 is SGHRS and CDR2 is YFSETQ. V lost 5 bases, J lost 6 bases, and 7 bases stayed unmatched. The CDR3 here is CASRPRTSVDTQYF. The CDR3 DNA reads TGCGCCAGCAGACCACGGACTAGCGTGGATACGCAGTATTTT.

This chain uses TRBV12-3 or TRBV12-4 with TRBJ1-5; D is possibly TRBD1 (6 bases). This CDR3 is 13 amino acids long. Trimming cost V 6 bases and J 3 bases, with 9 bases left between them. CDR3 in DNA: TGTGCCAGCAGCGGACAGCTCAATCAGCCCCAGCATTTT. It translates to CASSGQLNQPQHF.

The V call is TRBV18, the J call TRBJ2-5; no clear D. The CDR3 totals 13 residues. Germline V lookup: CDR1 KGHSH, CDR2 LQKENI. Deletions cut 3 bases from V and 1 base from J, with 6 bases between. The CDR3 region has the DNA TGTGCCAGCTCACCCAATGTCCAAGAGACCCAGTACTTC. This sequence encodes CASSPNVQETQYF.

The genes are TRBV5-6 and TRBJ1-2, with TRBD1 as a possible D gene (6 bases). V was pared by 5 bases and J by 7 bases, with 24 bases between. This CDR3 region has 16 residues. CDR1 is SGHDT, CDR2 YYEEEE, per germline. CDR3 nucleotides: TGTGCCAGCAGACTTACCCAGGGCAGGGGCTTTGGTGGCTACACCTTC. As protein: CASRLTQGRGFGGYTF.

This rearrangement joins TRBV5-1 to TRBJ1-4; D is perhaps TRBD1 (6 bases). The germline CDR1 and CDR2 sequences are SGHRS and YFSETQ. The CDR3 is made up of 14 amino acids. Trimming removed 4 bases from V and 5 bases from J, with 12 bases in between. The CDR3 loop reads CASSLQGRNEKLFF. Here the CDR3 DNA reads TGCGCCAGCAGCCTACAGGGACGAAATGAAAAACTGTTTTTT.

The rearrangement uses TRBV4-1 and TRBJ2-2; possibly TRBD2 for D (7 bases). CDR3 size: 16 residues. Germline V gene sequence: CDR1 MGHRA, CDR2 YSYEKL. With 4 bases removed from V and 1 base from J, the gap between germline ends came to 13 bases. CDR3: CASSPRGGWNTGELFF. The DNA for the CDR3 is TGCGCCAGCAGCCCAAGGGGGGGATGGAACACCGGGGAGCTGTTTTTT.

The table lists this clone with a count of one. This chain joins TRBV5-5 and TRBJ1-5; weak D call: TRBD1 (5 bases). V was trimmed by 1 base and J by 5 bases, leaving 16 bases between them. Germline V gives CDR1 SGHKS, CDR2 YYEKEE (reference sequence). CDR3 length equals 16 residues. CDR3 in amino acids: CASSLPGTDDDQPQHF. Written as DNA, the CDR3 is TGTGCCAGCAGCTTGCCTGGGACTGATGATGATCAGCCCCAGCATTTT.

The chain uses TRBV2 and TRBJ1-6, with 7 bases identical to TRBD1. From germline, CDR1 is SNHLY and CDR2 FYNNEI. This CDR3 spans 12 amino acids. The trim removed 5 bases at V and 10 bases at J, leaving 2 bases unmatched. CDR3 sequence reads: CASSPTGSPLHF. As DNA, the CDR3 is TGTGCCAGCAGTCCGACAGGGTCACCCCTCCACTTT. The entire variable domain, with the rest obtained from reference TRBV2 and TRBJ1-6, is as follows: EPEVTQTPSHQVTQMGQEVILRCVPISNHLYFYWYRQILGQKVEFLVSFYNNEISEKSEIFDDQFSVERPDGSNFTLKIRSTKLEDSAMYFCASSPTGSPLHFGNGTRLTVT.

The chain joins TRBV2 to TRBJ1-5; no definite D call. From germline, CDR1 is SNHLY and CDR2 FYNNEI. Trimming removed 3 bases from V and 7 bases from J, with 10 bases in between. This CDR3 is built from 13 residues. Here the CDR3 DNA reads TGTGCCAGCAGTGACGTGGTCGGGCAGCCCCAGCATTTT. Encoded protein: CASSDVVGQPQHF.

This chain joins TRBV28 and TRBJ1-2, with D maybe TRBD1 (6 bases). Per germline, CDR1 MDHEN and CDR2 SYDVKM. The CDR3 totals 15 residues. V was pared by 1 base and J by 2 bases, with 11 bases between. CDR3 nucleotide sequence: TGTGCCAGCAGTTTATCCGCAGGGGCCAACTATGGCTACACCTTC. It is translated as CASSLSAGANYGYTF.

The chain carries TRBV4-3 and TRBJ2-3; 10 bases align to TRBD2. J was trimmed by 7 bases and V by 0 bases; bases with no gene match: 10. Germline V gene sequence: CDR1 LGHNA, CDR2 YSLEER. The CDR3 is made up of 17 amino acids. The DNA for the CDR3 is TGCGCCAGCAGCCAAGATCGAGCGGGAGGGCCTGGGAATACGCAGTATTTT. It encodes CASSQDRAGGPGNTQYF.

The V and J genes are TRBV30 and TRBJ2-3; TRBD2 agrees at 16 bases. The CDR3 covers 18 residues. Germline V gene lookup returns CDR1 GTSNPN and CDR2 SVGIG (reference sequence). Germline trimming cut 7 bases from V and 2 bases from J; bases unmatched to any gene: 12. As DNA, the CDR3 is TGTGCCTTGTCGGGGATGGGACTAGCGGGGGGGTCCACAGATACGCAGTATTTT. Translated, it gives CALSGMGLAGGSTDTQYF.

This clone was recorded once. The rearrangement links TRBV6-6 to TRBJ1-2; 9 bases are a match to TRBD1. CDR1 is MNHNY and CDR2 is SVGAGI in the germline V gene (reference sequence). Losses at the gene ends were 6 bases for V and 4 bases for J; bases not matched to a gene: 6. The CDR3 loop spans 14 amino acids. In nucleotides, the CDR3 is TGTGCCAGCAGACCCGGGACAGGGAGCTATGGCTACACCTTC. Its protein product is CASRPGTGSYGYTF.

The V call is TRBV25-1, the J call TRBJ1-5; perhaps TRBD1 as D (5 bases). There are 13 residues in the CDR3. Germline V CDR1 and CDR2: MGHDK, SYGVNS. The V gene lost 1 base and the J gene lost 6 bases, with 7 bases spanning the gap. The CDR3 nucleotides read TGTGCCAGCAGTGAATGGGGGGGTCAGCCCCAGCATTTT. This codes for CASSEWGGQPQHF.

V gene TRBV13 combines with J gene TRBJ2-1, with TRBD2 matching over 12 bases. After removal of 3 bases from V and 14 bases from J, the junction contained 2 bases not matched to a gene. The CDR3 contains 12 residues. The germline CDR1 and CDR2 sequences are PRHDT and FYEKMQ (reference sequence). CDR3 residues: CASSFLAGGKFF. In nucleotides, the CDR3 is TGTGCCAGCAGCTTTCTAGCGGGGGGGAAGTTCTTC.

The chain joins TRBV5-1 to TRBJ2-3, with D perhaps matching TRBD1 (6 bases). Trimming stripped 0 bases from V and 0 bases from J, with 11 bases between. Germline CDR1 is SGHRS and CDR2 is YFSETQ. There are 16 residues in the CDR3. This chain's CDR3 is CASSLEVRGSTDTQYF. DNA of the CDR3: TGCGCCAGCAGCTTGGAGGTTAGGGGGAGCACAGATACGCAGTATTTT.

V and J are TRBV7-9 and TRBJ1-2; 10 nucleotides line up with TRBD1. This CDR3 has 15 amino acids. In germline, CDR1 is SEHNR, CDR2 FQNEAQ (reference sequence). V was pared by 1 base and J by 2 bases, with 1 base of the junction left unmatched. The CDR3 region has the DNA TGTGCCAGCAGCTTAGGGACAGGGGGAAACTATGGCTACACCTTC. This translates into CASSLGTGGNYGYTF.

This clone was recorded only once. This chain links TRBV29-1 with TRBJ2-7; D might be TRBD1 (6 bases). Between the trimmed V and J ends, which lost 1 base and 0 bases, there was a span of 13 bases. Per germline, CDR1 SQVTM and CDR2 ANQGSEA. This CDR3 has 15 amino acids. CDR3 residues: CSVEGDRRSSYEQYF. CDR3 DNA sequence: TGCAGCGTTGAAGGAGACAGGAGAAGCTCCTACGAGCAGTACTTC.

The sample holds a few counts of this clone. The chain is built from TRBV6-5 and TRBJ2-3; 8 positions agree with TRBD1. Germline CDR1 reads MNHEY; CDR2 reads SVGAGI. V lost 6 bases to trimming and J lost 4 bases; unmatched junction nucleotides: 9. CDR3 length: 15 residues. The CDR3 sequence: CASSPRTGRPDTQYF. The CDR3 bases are TGTGCCAGCAGCCCGCGGACAGGGCGTCCAGATACGCAGTATTTT.

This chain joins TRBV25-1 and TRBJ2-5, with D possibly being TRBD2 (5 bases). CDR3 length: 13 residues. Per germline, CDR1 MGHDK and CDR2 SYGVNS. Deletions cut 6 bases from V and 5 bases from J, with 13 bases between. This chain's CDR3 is CASRRADLETQYF. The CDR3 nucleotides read TGTGCCAGCAGGAGGGCGGACTTGGAGACCCAGTACTTC.